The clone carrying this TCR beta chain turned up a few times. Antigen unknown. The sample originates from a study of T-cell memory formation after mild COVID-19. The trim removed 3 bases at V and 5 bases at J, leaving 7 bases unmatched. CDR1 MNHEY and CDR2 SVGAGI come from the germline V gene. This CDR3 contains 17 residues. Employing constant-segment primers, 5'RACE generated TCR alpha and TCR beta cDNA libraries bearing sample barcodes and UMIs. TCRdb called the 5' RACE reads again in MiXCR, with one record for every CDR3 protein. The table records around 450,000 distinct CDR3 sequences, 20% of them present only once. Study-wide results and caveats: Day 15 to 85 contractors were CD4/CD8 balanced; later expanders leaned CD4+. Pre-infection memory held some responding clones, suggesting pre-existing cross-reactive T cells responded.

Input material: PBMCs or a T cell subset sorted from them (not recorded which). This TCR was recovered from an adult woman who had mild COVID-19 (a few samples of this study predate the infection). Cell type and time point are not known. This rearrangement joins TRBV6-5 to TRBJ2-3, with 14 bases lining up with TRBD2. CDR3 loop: CASSYGATSGGVDTQYF. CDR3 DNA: TGTGCCAGCAGTTATGGAGCGACTAGCGGGGGGGTAGATACGCAGTATTTT.